A single sample gave rise to the 2 T cell receptor beta chains below, sequenced in a study of blood T cell repertoires in COVID-19. TCRdb's copy holds only in-frame clones and misses some; the assay was immunoSEQ multiplex PCR. Of about 190,000 clones in the sample, approximately 90% were seen once. The specimen sequenced was peripheral blood. The receptors were gathered from a woman aged 40 to 50 who had recovered from COVID-19.

The chain carries TRBV21-1 and TRBJ1-6. TRBV21-1 is flagged as a pseudogene. The CDR3 length is 16 residues. As DNA, the CDR3 is TGTGCCAGCAGCAAGTACGGGGGGTTATGGGAGTCACCCCTCCACTTT. Translation gives CASSKYGGLWESPLHF.

This clone appeared once. V gene TRBV5-1 combines with J gene TRBJ2-2, with D hard to call. The length of the CDR3 is 14 residues. The germline gives CDR1 SGHRS, CDR2 YFSETQ. Deletions cut 0 bases from V and 1 base from J, with 4 bases between. CDR3 bases: TGCGCCAGCAGCTTGGACTTGAACACCGGGGAGCTGTTTTTT. It yields the protein CASSLDLNTGELFF.